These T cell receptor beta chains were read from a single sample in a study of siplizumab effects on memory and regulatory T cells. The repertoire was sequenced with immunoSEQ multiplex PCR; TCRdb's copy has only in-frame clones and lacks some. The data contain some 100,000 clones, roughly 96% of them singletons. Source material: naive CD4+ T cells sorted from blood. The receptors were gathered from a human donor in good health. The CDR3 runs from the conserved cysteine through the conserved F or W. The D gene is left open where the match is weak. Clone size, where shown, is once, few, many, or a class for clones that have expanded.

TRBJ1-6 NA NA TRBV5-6 CASSLWESPLHF TGTGCCAGCAGCCTGTGGGAATCACCCCTCCACTTT
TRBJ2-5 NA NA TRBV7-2 CASSFQETQYF TGTGCCAGCAGCTTTCAAGAGACCCAGTACTTC
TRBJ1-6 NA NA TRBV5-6 CASSSRWGGNSPLHF TGTGCCAGCAGCTCGCGTTGGGGAGGGAATTCACCCCTCCACTTT
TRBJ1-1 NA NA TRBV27 CASSFISPGRLNTEAFF TGTGCCAGCAGTTTTATCTCCCCCGGGCGGTTGAACACTGAAGCTTTCTTT
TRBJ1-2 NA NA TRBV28 CASSLMGNYGYTF TGTGCCAGCAGTTTGATGGGGAACTATGGCTACACCTTC
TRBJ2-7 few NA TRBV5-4 CASSLAGGSEQYF TGTGCCAGCAGCTTGGCCGGGGGTAGCGAGCAGTACTTC
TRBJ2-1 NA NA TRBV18 CASSPDPGRTDNEQFF TGTGCCAGCTCCCCTGACCCCGGTCGGACGGACAATGAGCAGTTCTTC
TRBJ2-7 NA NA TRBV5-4 CASSLAHLRDAYEQYF TGTGCCAGCAGCTTGGCCCACTTGCGGGACGCCTACGAGCAGTACTTC
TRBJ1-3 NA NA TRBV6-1 CASSDGHTFSGNTIYF TGTGCCAGCAGTGACGGGCACACCTTCTCTGGAAACACCATATATTTT
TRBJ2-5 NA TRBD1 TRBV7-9 CASSFGLDRGHQETQYF TGTGCCAGCAGCTTTGGGTTGGACAGGGGGCACCAAGAGACCCAGTACTTC
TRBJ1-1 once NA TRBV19 CASSIESGTTEAFF TGTGCCAGTAGTATAGAGTCCGGGACCACTGAAGCTTTCTTT
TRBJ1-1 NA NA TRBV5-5 CASSLLGATMNTEAFF TGTGCCAGCAGCTTGCTCGGGGCCACCATGAACACTGAAGCTTTCTTT
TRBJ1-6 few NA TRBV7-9 CASSLMETWPPLHF TGTGCCAGCAGCTTAATGGAAACTTGGCCACCCCTCCACTTT
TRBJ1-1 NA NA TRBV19 CASRGENTEAFF TGTGCCAGCCGAGGGGAAAACACTGAAGCTTTCTTT
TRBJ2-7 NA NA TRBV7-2 CASSFQAFEQYF TGTGCCAGCAGCTTCCAGGCGTTCGAGCAGTACTTC
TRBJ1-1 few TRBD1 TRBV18 CASSGQGMNTEAFF TGTGCCAGCTCAGGACAGGGGATGAACACTGAAGCTTTCTTT
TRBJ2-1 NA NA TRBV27 CASSAMNEQFF TGTGCCAGCAGTGCTATGAATGAGCAGTTCTTC
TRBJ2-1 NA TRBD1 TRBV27 CASSLTSSTGKQFF TGTGCCAGCAGTCTGACCTCCTCGACAGGGAAGCAGTTCTTC
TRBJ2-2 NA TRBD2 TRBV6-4 CASSAPASGPLHRGAVF TGTGCCAGCAGTGCCCCAGCTAGCGGGCCACTACACCGGGGAGCTGTTTTT
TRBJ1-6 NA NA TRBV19 CASNAGYNSPLHF TGTGCCAGTAATGCCGGCTATAATTCACCCCTCCACTTT
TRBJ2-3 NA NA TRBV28 CASSSPSSGGQYF TGTGCCAGCAGTTCACCCTCCTCCGGAGGGCAGTATTTT
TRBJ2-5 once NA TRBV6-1 CASSAARNRETQYF TGTGCCAGCAGTGCAGCCCGGAATCGGGAGACCCAGTACTTC
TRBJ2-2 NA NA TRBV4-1 CASSQGYGGNTGELFF TGCGCCAGCAGCCAAGGTTATGGCGGGAACACCGGGGAGCTGTTTTTT
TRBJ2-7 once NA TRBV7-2 CASSLAAGPYEQYF TGTGCCAGCAGCTTAGCGGCGGGGCCCTACGAGCAGTACTTC
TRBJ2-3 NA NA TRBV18 CASSPLQGGTDTQYF TGTGCCAGCTCACCATTGCAGGGCGGCACAGATACGCAGTATTTT
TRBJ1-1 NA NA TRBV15 CATSRVARTNTEAFF TGTGCCACCAGCCGAGTGGCCAGAACAAACACTGAAGCTTTCTTT
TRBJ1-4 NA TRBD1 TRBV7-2 CASSFDRGRAANEKLFF TGTGCCAGCAGCTTCGACAGGGGGCGCGCGGCTAATGAAAAACTGTTTTTT
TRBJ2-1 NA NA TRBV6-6 CASSLTKSSYNEQFF TGTGCCAGCAGTCTAACAAAGAGCTCCTACAATGAGCAGTTCTTC
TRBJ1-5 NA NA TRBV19 CASTPPGGHGDLPQHF TGTGCCAGTACCCCCCCGGGGGGACATGGCGATCTGCCCCAGCATTTT
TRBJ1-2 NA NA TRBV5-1 CASSLGDAVPYGYTF TGCGCCAGCAGCTTGGGGGACGCCGTCCCCTATGGCTACACCTTC
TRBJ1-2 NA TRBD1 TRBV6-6 CASGQGAGYGYTF TGTGCCAGCGGACAGGGGGCAGGCTATGGCTACACCTTC
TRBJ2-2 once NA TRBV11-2 CASSLDLYQVRHTGELFF TGTGCCAGCAGCTTAGATCTGTATCAGGTTCGCCACACCGGGGAGCTGTTTTTT
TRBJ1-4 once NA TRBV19 CASSHDRGPWPEKLFF TGTGCCAGTAGTCACGACCGGGGCCCATGGCCTGAAAAACTGTTTTTT